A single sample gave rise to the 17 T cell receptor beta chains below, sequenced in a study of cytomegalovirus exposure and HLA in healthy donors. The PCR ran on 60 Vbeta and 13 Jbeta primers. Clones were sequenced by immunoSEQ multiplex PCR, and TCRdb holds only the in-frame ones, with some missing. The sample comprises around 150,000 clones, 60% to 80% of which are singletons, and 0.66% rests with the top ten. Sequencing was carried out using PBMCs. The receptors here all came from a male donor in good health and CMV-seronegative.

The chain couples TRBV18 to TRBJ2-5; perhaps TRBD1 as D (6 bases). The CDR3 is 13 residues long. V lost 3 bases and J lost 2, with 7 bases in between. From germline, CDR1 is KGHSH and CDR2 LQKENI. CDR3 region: CASSPTGQETQYF. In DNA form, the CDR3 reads TGTGCCAGCTCACCGACAGGACAAGAGACCCAGTACTTC.

The DNA for the CDR3 is TGTGCCAGCAGTGTCCAGAATGAGCAGTTCTTC. Protein sequence: CASSVQNEQFF. This chain uses TRBV2 with TRBJ2-1; the D is unclear. From germline, CDR1 is SNHLY and CDR2 FYNNEI. The CDR3 has 11 amino acids. The V and J ends lost 4 bases and 7 bases respectively, with 5 bases between them.

The CDR3 protein is CASSLRGDSYNEQFF. The CDR3 DNA sequence: TGTGCCAGCAGCCTCAGGGGCGACTCCTACAATGAGCAGTTCTTC. The chain uses TRBV6-1 and TRBJ2-1, with a possible D match to TRBD1 (6 bases). The CDR3 covers 15 residues. Deletions cut 6 bases from V and 0 bases from J, with 12 bases between. Germline assignment: CDR1 MNHNS and CDR2 SASEGT.

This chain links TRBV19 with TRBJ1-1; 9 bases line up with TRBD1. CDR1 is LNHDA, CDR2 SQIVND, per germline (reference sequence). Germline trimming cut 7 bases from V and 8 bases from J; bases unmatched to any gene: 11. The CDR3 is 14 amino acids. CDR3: CASTPRQGVSEAFF. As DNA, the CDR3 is TGTGCCAGTACGCCACGACAGGGGGTTTCCGAAGCTTTCTTT.

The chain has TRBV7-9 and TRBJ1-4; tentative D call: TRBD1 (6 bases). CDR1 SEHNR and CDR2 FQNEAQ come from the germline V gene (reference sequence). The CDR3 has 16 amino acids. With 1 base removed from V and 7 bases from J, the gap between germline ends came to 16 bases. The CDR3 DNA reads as TGTGCCAGCAGCTTAGGTTTGCGGGGGCCCGGTGAAAAACTGTTTTTT. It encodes CASSLGLRGPGEKLFF.

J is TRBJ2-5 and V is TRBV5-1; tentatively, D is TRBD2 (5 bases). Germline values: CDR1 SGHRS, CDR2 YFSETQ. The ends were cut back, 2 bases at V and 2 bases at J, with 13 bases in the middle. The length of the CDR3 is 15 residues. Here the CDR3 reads CASSFASGMQETQYF. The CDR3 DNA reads TGCGCCAGCAGCTTTGCGAGCGGTATGCAAGAGACCCAGTACTTC. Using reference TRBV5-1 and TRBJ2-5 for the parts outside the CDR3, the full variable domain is KAGVTQTPRYLIKTRGQQVTLSCSPISGHRSVSWYQQTPGQGLQFLFEYFSETQRNKGNFPGRFSGRQFSNSRSEMNVSTLELGDSALYLCASSFASGMQETQYFGPGTRLLVL.

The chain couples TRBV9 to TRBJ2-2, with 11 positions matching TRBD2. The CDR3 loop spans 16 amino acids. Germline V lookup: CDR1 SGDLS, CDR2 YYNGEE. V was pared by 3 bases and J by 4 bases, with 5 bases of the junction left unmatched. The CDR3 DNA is TGTGCCAGCAGCGCCACTAGCGGGGGATTCACCGGGGAGCTGTTTTTT. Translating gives CASSATSGGFTGELFF.

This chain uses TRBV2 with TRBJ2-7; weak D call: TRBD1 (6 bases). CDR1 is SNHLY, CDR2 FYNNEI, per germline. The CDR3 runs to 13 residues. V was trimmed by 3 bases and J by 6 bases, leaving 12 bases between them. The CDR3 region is CASSDDRTGEQYF. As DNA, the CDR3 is TGTGCCAGCAGTGACGACAGGACGGGCGAGCAGTACTTC.

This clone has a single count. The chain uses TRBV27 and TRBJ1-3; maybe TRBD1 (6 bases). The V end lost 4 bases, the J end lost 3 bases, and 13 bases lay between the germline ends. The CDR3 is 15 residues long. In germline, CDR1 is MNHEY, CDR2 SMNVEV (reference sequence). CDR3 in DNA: TGTGCCAGCAGTTCGGCAGGGGCAGATGGAAACACCATATATTTT. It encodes CASSSAGADGNTIYF.

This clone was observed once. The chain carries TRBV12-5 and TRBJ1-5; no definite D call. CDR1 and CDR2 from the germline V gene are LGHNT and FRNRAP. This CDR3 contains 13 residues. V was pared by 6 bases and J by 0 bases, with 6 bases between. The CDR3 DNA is TGTGCTAGTGGGACAAGTAGCAATCAGCCCCAGCATTTT. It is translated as CASGTSSNQPQHF.

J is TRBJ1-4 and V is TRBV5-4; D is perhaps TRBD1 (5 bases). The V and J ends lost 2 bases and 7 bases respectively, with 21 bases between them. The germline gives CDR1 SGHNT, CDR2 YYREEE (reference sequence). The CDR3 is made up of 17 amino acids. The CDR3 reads CASSLSSFPGRVEKLFF. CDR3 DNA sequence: TGTGCCAGCAGCTTATCTTCATTCCCGGGCAGGGTTGAAAAACTGTTTTTT.

The CDR3 protein is CASSSTGRVNTEAFF. The CDR3 DNA follows: TGTGCCAGCAGCTCCACCGGGAGAGTGAACACTGAAGCTTTCTTT. This rearrangement joins TRBV7-2 to TRBJ1-1; no clear D gene. There are 15 residues in the CDR3. Germline CDR1 and CDR2: SGHTA and FQGNSA. Trimming shortened V by 4 bases and J by 0 bases, and 12 bases separated the two germline ends.

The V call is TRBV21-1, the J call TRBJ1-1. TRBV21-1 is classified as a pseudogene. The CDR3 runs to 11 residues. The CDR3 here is CASLPDTEAFF. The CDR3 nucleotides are TGTGCCAGCCTCCCGGACACTGAAGCTTTCTTT.

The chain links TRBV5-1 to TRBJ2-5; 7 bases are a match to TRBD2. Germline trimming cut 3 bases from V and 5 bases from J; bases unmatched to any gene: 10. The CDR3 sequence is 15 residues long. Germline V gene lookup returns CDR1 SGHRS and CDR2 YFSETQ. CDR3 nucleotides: TGCGCCAGCAGCTGGGGCGGGGGTTCGGGGGAGACCCAGTACTTC. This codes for CASSWGGGSGETQYF.

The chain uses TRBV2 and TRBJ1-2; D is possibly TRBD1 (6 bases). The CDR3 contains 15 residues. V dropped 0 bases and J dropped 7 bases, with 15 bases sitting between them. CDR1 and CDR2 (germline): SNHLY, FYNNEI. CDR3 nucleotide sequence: TGTGCCAGCAGTGAAGCCCCACAGGGAAAGGTTGGCTACACCTTC. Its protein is CASSEAPQGKVGYTF.

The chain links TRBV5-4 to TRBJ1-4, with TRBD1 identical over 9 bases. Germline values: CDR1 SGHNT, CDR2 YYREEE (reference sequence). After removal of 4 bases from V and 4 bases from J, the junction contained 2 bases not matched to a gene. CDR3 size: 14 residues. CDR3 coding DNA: TGTGCCAGCAGCCCGGACAGGGGTAATGAAAAACTGTTTTTT. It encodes CASSPDRGNEKLFF.

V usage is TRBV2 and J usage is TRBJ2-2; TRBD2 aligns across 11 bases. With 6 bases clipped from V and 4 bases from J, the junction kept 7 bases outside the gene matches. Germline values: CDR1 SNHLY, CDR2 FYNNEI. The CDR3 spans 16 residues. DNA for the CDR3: TGTGCCAGCAGCGATCTTAGCGGGAGGGTCACCGGGGAGCTGTTTTTT. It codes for CASSDLSGRVTGELFF.